This T cell receptor beta chain originates from a study of CD8 T cells in ankylosing spondylitis. Study conclusions and caveats: In synovial fluid and blood from reactive arthritis, some motif variants were previously reported. The disease-linked clones had a CD8+ phenotype and low blood frequencies. Characteristic, it appeared, of ankylosing spondylitis blood was a TCR beta motif of roughly eight highly homologous variants. It was reported that disease-linked clones were significantly enriched in matched ankylosing spondylitis synovial fluid.

As concerns this clonotype: Antigen: not known.

Molecular-barcoded quantitative 5'-RACE produced these TCR beta libraries. MiXCR was run by TCRdb on the 5' RACE reads, yielding one entry per CDR3 protein. The sample has about 480,000 distinct CDR3 sequences; about 15% are singletons. Germline CDR1 and CDR2: DFQATT and SNEGSKA (reference sequence). The CDR3 is 16 amino acids. Trimming cost V 6 bases and J 4 bases, with 22 bases left between them. The rearrangement links TRBV20-1 to TRBJ1-5; D gene uncertain. What was sequenced was blood, either unsorted or a sorted T cell fraction (not recorded which). This clonotype originated in a male donor with ankylosing spondylitis. CDR3 DNA: TGCAGTGCCACGGGAGGTGATCCACCGTTAAATCAGCCCCAGCATTTT. Protein sequence: CSATGGDPPLNQPQHF.